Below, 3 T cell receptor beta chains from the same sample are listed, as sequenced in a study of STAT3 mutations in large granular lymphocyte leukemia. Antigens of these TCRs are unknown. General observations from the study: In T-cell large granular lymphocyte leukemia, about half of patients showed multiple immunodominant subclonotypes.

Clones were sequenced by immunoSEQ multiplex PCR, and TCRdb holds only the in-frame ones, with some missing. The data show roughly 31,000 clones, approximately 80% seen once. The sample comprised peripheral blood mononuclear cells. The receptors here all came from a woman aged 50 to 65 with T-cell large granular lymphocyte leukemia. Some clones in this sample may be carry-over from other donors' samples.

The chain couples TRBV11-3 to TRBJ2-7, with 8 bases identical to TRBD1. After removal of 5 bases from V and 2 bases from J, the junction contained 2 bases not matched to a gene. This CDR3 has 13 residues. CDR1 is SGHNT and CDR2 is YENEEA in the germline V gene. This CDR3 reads CASSPQGAYEQYF. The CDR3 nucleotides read TGTGCCAGCAGCCCACAGGGGGCCTACGAGCAGTACTTC.

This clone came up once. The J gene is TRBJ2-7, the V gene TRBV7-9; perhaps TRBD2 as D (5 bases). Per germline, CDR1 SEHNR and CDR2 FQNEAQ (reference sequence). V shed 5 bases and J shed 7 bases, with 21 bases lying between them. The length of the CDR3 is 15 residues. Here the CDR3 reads CASSPGGVAREEQYF. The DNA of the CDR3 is TGTGCCAGCAGCCCCGGAGGAGTAGCCCGCGAAGAGCAGTACTTC.

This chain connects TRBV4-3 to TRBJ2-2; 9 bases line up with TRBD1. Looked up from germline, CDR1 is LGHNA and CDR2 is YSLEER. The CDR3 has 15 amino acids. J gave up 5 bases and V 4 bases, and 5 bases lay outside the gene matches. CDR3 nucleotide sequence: TGCGCCAGCAGCCGAGAGACAGGGGGAACCGGGGAGCTGTTTTTT. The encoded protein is CASSRETGGTGELFF.